This T cell receptor beta chain appears in the sequencing data of a study of patients and donors after allogeneic stem cell transplantation. V was shortened by 6 bases and J by 6 bases, with 12 bases between the two germline ends. Germline CDR1 is MNHEY and CDR2 is SVGAGI. The CDR3 has 12 residues. MiXCR, applied by TCRdb to the RT-PCR reads, yields one record per CDR3 protein. Of about a million distinct CDR3 sequences listed, approximately 19% are singletons. The chain recombines TRBV6-5 with TRBJ2-7; D might be TRBD1 (7 bases). The sequence came from a human donor who was either an allogeneic HSCT recipient or a stem cell or donor lymphocyte infusion donor (not recorded which). It is not recorded whose cells these are; they may come from a transplant donor. The specimen was blood, either unsorted or a sorted T cell fraction (not recorded which). The CDR3 DNA reads TGTGCCAGCAGGTATCAGGGGGGCGAGCAGTACTTC. It yields the protein CASRYQGGEQYF.